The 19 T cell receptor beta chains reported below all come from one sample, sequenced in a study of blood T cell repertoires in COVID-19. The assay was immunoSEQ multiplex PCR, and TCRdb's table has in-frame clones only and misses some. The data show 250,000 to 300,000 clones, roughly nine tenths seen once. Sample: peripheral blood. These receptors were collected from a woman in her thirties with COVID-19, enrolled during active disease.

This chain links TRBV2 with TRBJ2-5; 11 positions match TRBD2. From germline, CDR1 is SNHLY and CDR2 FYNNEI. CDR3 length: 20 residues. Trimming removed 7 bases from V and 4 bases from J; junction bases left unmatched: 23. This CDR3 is CASKLTRITELAGALETQYF. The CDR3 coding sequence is TGTGCCAGCAAATTGACTAGAATTACTGAACTAGCGGGGGCCCTAGAGACCCAGTACTTC. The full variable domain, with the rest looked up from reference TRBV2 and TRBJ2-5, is EPEVTQTPSHQVTQMGQEVILRCVPISNHLYFYWYRQILGQKVEFLVSFYNNEISEKSEIFDDQFSVERPDGSNFTLKIRSTKLEDSAMYFCASKLTRITELAGALETQYFGPGTRLLVL.

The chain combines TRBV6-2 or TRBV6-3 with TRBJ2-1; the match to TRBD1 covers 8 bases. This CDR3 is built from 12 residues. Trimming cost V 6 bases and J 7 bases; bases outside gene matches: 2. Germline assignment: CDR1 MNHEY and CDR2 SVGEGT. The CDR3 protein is CASSRQGNEQFF. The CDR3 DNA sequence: TGTGCCAGCAGCAGACAGGGGAATGAGCAGTTCTTC.

The CDR3 nucleotides are TGTGCCAGCAGCGACGCGACTAGATTTAGCACAGATACGCAGTATTTT. It is translated as CASSDATRFSTDTQYF. This chain uses TRBV7-2 with TRBJ2-3, with a possible D match to TRBD2 (6 bases). Germline lookup yields CDR1 SGHTA and CDR2 FQGNSA. This CDR3 spans 16 amino acids. Trimming removed 5 bases at V and 0 bases at J, with 15 bases between.

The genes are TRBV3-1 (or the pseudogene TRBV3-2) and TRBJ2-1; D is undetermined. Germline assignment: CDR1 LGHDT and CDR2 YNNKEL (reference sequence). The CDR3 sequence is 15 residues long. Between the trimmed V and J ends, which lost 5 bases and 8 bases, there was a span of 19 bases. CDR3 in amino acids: CASSTIGPIPYEQFF. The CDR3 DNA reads TGTGCCAGCAGCACTATCGGCCCTATCCCCTATGAGCAGTTCTTC.

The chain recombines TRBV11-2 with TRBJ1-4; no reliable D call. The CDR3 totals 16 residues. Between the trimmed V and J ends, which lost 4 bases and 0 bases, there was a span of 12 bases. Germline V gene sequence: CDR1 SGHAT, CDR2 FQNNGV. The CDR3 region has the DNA TGTGCCAGCAGCTCCCGACTTGTTGCAACTAATGAAAAACTGTTTTTT. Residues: CASSSRLVATNEKLFF.

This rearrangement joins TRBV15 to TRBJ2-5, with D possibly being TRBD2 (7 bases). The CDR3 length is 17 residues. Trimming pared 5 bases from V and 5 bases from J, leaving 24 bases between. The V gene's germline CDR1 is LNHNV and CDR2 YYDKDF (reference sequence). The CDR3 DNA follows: TGTGCCACCAGCCCCGGGCCGGGGCGGGGGCGGCAGGAGACCCAGTACTTC. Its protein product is CATSPGPGRGRQETQYF.

The CDR3 DNA reads TGTGCCAGTGGTCGTGGGCCCCAAGCTTTCTTT. This encodes CASGRGPQAFF. This chain links TRBV19 with TRBJ1-1; D is uncertain. The CDR3 extends over 11 amino acids. Trimming shortened V by 8 bases and J by 9 bases, and 13 bases separated the two germline ends. CDR1 and CDR2 from the germline V gene are LNHDA and SQIVND (reference sequence).

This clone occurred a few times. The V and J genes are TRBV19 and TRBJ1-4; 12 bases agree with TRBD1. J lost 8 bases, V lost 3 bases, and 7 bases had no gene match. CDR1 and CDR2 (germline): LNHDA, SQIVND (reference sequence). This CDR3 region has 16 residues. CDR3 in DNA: TGTGCCAGTAGTATGGGACAGGGGGCCAATGGCGAAAAACTGTTTTTT. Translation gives CASSMGQGANGEKLFF.

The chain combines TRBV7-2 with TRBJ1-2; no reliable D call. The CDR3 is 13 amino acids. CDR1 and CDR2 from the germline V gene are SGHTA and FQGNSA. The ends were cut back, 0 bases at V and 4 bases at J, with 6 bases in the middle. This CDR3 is CASSLAYSYGYTF. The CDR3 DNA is TGTGCCAGCAGCTTAGCTTACAGCTATGGCTACACCTTC.

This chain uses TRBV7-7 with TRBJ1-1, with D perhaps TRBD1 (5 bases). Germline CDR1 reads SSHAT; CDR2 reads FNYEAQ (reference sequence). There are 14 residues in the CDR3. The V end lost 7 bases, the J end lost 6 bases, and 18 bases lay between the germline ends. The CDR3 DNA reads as TGTGCCAGCATGCCGGAGGGGCGATTCTCTGAAGCTTTCTTT. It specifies CASMPEGRFSEAFF.

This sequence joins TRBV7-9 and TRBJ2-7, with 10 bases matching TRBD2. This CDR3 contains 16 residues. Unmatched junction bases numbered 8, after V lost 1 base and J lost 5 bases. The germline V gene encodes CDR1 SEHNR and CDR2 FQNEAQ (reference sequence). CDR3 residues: CASSLEAGGLYNEQYF. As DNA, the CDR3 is TGTGCCAGCAGCTTAGAAGCGGGGGGGCTTTATAACGAGCAGTACTTC.

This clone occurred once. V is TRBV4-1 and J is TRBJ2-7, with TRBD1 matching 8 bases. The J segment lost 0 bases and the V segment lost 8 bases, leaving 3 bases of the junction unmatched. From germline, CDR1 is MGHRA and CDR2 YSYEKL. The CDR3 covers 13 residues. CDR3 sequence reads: CASSGQASYEQYF. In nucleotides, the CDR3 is TGCGCCAGCTCGGGACAGGCCTCCTACGAGCAGTACTTC.

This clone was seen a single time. The CDR3 DNA reads as TGCGCCAGCAGTGAGGCAGTCTCTGGAAACACCATATATTTT. Amino acid sequence: CASSEAVSGNTIYF. This sequence joins TRBV10-1 and TRBJ1-3; the D is unclear. Trimming removed 2 bases from V and 0 bases from J, with 5 bases in between. Germline assignment: CDR1 WNHNN and CDR2 SYGVQD (reference sequence). This CDR3 spans 14 amino acids.

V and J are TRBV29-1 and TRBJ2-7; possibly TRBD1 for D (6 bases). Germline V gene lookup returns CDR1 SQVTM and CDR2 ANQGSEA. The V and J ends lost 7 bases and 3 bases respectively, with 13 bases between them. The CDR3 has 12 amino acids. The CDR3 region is CSAGQWNYEQYF. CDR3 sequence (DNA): TGCAGCGCCGGACAGTGGAACTACGAGCAGTACTTC.

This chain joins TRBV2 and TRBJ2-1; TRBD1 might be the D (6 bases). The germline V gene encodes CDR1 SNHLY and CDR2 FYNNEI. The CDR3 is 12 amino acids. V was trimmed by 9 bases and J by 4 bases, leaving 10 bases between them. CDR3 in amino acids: CARKDSYNEQFF. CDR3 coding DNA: TGTGCCAGGAAGGACAGTTACAATGAGCAGTTCTTC.

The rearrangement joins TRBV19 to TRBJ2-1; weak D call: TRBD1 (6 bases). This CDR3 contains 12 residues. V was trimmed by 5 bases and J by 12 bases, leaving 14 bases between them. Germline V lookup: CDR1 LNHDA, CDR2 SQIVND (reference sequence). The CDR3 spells CASSLRTARQFF. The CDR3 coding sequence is TGTGCCAGTAGTCTCCGGACAGCCAGGCAGTTCTTC.

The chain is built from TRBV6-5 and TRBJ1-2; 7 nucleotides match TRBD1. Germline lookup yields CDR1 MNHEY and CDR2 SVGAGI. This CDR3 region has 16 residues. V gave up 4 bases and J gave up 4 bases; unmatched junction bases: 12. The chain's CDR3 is CASSSQSEGAFYGYTF. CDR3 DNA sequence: TGTGCCAGCAGTTCCCAGTCCGAGGGGGCTTTCTATGGCTACACCTTC.

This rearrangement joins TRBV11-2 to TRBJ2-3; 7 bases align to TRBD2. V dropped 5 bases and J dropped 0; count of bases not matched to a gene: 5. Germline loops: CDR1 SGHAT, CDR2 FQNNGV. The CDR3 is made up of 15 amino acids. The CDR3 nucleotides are TGTGCCAGCAGCCCCCGGACTAGTAGCACAGATACGCAGTATTTT. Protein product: CASSPRTSSTDTQYF.

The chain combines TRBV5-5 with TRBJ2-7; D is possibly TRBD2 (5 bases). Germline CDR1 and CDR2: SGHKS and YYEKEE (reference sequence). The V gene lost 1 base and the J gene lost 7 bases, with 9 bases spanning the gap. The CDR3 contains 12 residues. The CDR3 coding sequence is TGTGCCAGCAGCTTGTTCCGGAGGGAGCAGTACTTC. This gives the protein CASSLFRREQYF.